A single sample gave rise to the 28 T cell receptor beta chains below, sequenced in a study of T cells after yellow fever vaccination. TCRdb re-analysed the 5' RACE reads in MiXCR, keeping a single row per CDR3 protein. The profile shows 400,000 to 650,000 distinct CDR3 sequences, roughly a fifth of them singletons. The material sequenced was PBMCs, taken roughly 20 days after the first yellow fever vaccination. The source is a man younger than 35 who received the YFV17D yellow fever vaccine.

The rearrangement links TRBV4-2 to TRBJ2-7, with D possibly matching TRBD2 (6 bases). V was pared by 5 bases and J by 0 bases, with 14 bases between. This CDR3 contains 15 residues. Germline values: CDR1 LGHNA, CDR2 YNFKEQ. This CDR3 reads CASSNPLGGSYEQYV. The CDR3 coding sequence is TGTGCCAGCAGCAACCCCCTGGGGGGCTCCTACGAGCAGTACGTC.

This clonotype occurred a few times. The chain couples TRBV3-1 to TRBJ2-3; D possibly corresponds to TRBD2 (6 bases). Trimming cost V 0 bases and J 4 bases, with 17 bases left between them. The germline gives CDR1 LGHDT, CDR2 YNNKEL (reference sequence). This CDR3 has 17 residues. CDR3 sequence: CASSQEAKRVLPDTQYF. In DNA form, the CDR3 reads TGTGCCAGCAGCCAAGAAGCCAAGCGGGTCCTCCCAGATACGCAGTATTTT.

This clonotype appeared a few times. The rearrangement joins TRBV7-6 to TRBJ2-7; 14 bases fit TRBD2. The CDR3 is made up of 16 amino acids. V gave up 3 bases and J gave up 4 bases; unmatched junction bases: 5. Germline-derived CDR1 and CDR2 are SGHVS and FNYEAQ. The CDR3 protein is CASSLGTSGGRYEQYF. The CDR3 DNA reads TGTGCCAGCAGCTTGGGGACTAGCGGGGGCCGGTACGAGCAGTACTTC.

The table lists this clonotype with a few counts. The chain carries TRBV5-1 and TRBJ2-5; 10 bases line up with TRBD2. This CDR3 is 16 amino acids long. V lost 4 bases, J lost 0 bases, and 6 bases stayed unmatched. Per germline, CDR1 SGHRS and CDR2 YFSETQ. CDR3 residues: CASSKLAGPYQETQYF. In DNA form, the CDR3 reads TGCGCCAGCAGCAAACTAGCGGGGCCTTACCAAGAGACCCAGTACTTC.

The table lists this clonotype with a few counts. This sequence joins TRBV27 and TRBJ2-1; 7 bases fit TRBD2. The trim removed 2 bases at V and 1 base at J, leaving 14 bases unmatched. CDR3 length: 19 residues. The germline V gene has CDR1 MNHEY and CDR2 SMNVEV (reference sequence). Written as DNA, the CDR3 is TGTGCCAGCAGTTTAATCGGTGGCTGGCCCGGGGGGTCCTACAATGAGCAGTTCTTC. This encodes CASSLIGGWPGGSYNEQFF.

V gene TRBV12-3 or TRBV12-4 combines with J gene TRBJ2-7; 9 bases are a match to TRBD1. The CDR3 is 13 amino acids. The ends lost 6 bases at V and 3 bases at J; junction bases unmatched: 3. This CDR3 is CASRTGGRYEQYF. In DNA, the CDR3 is TGTGCCAGCAGGACAGGGGGTCGCTACGAGCAGTACTTC.

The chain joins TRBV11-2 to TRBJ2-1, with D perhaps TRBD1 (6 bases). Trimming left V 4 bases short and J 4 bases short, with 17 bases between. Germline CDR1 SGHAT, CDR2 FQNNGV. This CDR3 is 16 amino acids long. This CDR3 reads CASSSQGTQGYNEQFF. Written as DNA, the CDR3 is TGTGCCAGCAGCTCCCAAGGAACCCAGGGGTACAATGAGCAGTTCTTC.

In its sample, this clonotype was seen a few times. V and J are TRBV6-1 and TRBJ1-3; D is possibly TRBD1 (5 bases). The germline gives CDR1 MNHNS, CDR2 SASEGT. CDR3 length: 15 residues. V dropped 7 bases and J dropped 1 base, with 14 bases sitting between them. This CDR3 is CASNPGPTSGNTIYF. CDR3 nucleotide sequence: TGTGCCAGCAATCCGGGGCCGACTTCTGGAAACACCATATATTTT.

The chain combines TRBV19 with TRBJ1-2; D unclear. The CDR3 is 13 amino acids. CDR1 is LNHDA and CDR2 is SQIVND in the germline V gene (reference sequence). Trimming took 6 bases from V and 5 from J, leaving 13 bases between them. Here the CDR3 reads CASRPEKFYGYTF. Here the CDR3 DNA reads TGTGCCAGTAGGCCAGAAAAATTTTATGGCTACACCTTC.

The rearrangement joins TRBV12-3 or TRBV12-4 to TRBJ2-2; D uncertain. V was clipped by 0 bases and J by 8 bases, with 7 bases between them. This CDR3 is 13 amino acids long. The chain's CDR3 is CASSLASSGELFF. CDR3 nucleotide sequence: TGTGCCAGCAGTTTAGCGAGTAGTGGGGAGCTGTTTTTT.

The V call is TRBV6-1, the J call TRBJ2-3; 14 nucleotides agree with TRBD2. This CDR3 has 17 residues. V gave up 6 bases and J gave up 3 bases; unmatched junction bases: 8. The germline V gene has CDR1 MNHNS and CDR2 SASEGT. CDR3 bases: TGTGCCAGCAGCCTGGGACTAGCGGGGGAGTGGACAGATACGCAGTATTTT. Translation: CASSLGLAGEWTDTQYF.

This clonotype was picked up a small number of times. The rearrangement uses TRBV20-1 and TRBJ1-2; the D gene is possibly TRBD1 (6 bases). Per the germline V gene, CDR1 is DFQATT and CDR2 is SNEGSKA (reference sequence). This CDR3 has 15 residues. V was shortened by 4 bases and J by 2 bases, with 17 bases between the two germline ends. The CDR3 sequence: CSATGITGSNYGYTF. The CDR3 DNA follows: TGCAGTGCTACAGGAATTACAGGGTCCAACTATGGCTACACCTTC.

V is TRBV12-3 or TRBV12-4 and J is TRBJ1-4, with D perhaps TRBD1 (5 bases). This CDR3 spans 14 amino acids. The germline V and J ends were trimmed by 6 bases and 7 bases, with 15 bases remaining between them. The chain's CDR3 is CASSRGGGGEKLFF. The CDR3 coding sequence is TGTGCCAGCAGCCGCGGGGGGGGTGGTGAAAAACTGTTTTTT.

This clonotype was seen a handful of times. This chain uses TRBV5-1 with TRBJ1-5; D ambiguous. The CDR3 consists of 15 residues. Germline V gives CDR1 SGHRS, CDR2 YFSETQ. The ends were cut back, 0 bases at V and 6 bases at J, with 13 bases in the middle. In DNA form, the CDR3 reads TGCGCCAGCAGCTTGGAGTCGGGTTCAGGTCAGCCCCAGCATTTT. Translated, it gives CASSLESGSGQPQHF.

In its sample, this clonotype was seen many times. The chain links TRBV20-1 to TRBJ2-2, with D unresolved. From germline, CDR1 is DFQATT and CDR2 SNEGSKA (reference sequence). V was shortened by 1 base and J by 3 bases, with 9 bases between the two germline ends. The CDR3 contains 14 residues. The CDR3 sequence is CSARGWVHTGELFF. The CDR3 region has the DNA TGCAGTGCTAGAGGTTGGGTTCACACCGGGGAGCTGTTTTTT.

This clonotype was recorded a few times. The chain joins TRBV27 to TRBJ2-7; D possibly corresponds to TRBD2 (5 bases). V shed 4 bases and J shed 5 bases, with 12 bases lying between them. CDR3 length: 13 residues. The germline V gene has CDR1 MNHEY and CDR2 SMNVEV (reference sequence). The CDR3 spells CASSSWTGHEQYV. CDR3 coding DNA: TGTGCCAGCAGTTCCTGGACTGGTCACGAGCAGTACGTC.

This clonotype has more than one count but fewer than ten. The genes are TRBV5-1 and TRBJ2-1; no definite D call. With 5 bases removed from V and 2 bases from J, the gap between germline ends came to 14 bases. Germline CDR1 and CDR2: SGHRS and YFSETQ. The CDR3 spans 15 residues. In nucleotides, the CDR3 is TGCGCCAGCAGTTCCTTCGCTGGCGCCTACAATGAGCAGTTCTTC. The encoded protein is CASSSFAGAYNEQFF.

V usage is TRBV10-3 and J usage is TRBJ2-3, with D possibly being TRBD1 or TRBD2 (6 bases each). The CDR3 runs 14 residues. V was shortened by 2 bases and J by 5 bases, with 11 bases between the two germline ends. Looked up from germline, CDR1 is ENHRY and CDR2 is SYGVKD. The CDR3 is CAISEAGGRDTQYF. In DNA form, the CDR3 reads TGTGCCATCAGTGAGGCCGGGGGCCGAGATACGCAGTATTTT.

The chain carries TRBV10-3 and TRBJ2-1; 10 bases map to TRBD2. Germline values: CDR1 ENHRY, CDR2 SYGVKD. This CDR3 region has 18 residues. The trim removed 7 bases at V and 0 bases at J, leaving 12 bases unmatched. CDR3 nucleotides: TGTGCCATCATTCGTACTAGCGGGGACCTGAGCTCCTACAATGAGCAGTTCTTC. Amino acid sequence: CAIIRTSGDLSSYNEQFF.

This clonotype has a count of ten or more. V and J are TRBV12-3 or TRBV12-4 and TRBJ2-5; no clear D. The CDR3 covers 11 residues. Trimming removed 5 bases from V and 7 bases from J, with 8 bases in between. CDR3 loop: CASSPRWTQYF. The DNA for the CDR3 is TGTGCCAGCAGTCCTCGATGGACCCAGTACTTC.

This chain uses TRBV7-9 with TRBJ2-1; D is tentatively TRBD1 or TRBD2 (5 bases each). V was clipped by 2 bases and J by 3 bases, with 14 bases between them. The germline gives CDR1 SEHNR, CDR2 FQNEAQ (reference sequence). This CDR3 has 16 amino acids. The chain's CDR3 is CASSLHGALVYNEQFF. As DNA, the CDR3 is TGTGCCAGCAGCTTACACGGGGCCCTTGTCTACAATGAGCAGTTCTTC. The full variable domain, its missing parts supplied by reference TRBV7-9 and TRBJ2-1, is DTGVSQNPRHKITKRGQNVTFRCDPISEHNRLYWYRQTLGQGPEFLTYFQNEAQLEKSRLLSDRFSAERPKGSFSTLEIQRTEQGDSAMYLCASSLHGALVYNEQFFGPGTRLTVL.

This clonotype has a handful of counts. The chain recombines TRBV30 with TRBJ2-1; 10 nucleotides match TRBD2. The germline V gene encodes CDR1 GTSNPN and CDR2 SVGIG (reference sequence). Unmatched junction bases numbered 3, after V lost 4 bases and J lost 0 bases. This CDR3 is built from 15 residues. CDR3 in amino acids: CAWIGLAASYNEQFF. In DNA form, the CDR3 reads TGTGCCTGGATCGGACTAGCGGCCTCCTACAATGAGCAGTTCTTC.

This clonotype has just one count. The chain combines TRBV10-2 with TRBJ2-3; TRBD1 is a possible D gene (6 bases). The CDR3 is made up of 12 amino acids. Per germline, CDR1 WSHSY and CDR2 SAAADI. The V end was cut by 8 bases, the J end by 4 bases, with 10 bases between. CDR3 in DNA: TGCGCCAGCGGACAGAGGGCAGATACGCAGTATTTT. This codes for CASGQRADTQYF.

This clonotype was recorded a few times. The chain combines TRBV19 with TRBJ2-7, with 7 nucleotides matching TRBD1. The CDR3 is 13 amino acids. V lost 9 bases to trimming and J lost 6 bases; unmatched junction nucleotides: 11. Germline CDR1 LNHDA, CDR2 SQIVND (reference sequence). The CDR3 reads CARRQGIKSEQYF. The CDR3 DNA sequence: TGTGCCAGGAGACAGGGAATTAAGTCCGAGCAGTACTTC.

CDR3 loop: CASSQTAHESTNTGELFF. The DNA for the CDR3 is TGCGCCAGCAGCCAAACAGCCCACGAATCGACGAACACCGGGGAGCTGTTTTTT. This chain links TRBV4-1 with TRBJ2-2; D unresolved. CDR1 and CDR2 from the germline V gene are MGHRA and YSYEKL. CDR3 length equals 18 residues. The V end lost 2 bases, the J end lost 0 bases, and 16 bases lay between the germline ends.

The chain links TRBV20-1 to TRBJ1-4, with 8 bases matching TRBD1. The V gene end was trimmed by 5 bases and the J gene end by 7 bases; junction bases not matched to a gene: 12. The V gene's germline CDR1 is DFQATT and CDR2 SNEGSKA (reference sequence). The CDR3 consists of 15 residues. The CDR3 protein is CSAGGVDRGGEKLFF. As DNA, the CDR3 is TGCAGTGCTGGAGGAGTCGACAGGGGTGGTGAAAAACTGTTTTTT.

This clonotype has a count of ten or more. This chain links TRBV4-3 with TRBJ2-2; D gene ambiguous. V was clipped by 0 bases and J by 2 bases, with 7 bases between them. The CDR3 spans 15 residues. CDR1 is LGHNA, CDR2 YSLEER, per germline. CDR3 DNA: TGCGCCAGCAGCCAAGATCGCAGCAACACCGGGGAGCTGTTTTTT. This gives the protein CASSQDRSNTGELFF.

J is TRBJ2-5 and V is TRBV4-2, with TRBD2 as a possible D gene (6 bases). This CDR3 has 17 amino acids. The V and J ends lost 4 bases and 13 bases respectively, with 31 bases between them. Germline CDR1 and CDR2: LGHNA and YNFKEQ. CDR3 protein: CASSRWRGLDARNFAYF. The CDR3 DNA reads TGTGCCAGCAGCCGGTGGCGGGGATTGGACGCCCGTAATTTTGCGTACTTC.